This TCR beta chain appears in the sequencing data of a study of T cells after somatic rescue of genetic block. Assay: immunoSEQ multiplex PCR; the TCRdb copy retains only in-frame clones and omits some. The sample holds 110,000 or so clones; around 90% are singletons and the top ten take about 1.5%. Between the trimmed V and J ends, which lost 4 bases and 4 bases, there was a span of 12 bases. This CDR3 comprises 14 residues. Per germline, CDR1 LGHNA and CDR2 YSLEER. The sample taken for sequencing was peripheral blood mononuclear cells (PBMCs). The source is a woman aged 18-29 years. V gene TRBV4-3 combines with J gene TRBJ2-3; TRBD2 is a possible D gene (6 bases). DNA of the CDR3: TGCGCCAGCAGCCTAACCCCGGGGGCAGATACGCAGTATTTT. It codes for CASSLTPGADTQYF.